This T cell receptor (beta chain) came from a study of blood T cell repertoires in COVID-19. Turning to the study itself: Samples taken during acute and convalescent COVID-19 were collected in the United States, Italy and Spain. T cells, B-cell-depleted T cells, or PBMCs provided the cDNA or gDNA that served as material.

Original methodology: Nucleated cell number was recorded as an estimate derived from reference gene primer amplification. Method: immunoSEQ multiplex PCR; TCRdb's copy keeps in-frame clones and lacks some. V and J calls and clone size come straight from that table; D and trimming were deduced from the DNA. Of under 250,000 clones in the sample, about three quarters were seen once. The CDR3 consists of 13 residues. Trimming removed 2 bases at V and 6 bases at J, with 8 bases between. Per germline, CDR1 LGHDT and CDR2 YNNKEL (reference sequence). The sequence was collected from a woman aged 70-85 years with acute or convalescent COVID-19. The V call is TRBV3-1 (or the pseudogene TRBV3-2), the J call TRBJ1-5; D is undetermined. The sample taken for sequencing was peripheral blood. The CDR3 DNA is TGTGCCAGCAGCCAATTTACTCGTCAGCCCCAGCATTTT. It specifies CASSQFTRQPQHF.